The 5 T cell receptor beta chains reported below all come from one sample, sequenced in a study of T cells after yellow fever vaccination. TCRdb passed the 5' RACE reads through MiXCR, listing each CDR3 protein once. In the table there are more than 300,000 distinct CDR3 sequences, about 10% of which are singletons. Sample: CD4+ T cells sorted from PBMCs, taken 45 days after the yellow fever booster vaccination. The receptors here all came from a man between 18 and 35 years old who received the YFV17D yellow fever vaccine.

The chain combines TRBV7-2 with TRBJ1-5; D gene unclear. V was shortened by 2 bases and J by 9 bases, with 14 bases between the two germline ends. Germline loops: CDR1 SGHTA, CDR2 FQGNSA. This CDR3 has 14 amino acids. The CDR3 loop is CASSLYSGSGPQHF. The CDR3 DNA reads TGTGCCAGCAGCTTATACTCAGGTTCAGGGCCCCAGCATTTT.

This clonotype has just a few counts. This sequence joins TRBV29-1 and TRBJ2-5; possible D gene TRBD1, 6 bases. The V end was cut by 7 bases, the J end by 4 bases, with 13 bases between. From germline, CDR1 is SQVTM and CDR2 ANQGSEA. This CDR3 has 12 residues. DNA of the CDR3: TGCAGCGGGAAGACAGGAGGAGAGACCCAGTACTTC. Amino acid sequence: CSGKTGGETQYF.

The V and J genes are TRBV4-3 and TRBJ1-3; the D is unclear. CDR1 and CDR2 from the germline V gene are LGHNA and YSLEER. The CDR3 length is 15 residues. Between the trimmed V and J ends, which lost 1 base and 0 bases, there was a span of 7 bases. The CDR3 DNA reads TGCGCCAGCAGCCAAGTGGTGGGCTCTGGAAACACCATATATTTT. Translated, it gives CASSQVVGSGNTIYF.

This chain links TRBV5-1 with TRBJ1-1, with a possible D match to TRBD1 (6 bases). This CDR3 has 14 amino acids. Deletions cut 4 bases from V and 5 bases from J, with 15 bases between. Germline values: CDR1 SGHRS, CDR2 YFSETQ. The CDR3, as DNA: TGCGCCAGCAGCAACACGACAGGTGGGACTGAAGCTTTCTTT. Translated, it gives CASSNTTGGTEAFF.

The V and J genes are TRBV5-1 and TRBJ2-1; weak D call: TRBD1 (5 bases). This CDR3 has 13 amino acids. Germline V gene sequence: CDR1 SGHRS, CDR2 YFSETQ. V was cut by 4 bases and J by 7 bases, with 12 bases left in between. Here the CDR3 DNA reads TGCGCCAGCAGCCCCGACAGCCGGAATGAGCAGTTCTTC. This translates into CASSPDSRNEQFF.